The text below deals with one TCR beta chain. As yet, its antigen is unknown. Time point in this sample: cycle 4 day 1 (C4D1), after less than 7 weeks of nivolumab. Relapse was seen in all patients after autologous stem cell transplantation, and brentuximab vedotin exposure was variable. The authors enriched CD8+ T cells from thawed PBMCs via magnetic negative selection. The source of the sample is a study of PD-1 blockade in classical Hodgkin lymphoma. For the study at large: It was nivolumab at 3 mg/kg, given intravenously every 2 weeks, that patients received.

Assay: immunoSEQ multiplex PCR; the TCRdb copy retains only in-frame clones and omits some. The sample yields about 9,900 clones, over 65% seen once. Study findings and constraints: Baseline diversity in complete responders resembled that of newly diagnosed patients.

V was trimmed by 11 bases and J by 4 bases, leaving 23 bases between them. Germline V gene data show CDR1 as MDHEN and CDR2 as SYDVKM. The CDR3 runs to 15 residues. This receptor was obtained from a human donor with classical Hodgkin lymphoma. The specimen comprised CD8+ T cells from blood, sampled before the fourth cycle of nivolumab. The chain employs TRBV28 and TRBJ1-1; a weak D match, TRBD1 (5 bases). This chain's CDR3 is CAGSPRLGVGTEAFF. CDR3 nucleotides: TGTGCCGGAAGCCCCCGCTTGGGGGTTGGCACTGAAGCTTTCTTT.